This T cell receptor beta chain was sequenced in a study of blood T cell repertoires in COVID-19. Overall study context: Researchers got acute and convalescent COVID-19 samples from the United States, Italy and Spain. The analysed material was cDNA or gDNA that came from T cells, B-cell-depleted T cells, or PBMCs.

CDR3 size: 17 residues. Per the germline V gene, CDR1 is ENHRY and CDR2 is SYGVKD. The V end was cut by 4 bases, the J end by 0 bases, with 13 bases between. Per the original data handling: For nucleated cells, counts were estimated from reference gene primer amplification. Profiled with immunoSEQ multiplex PCR; TCRdb holds only in-frame clones, not every one. Clonal size and the V and J genes are those of that table, whereas D and trimming came from the DNA. The data contain about 230,000 clones, roughly 85% of them singletons. The genes are TRBV10-3 and TRBJ2-6, with a weak D call TRBD2 (5 bases). Sequencing was carried out using peripheral blood. This TCR was sampled from a woman between 70 and 85 years old with active or convalescent COVID-19. The CDR3 DNA sequence: TGTGCCATCAGTGCTCAACAAGGGAGCTCTGGGGCCAACGTCCTGACTTTC. Its protein is CAISAQQGSSGANVLTF.